The next 10 T cell receptor beta chains were all read from a single sample in a study of radiation and T cells in renal cell carcinoma. Time point in this sample: blood 2 weeks post-SBRT. Treatment specified: 15 Gy SBRT to primary tumor, nephrectomy 4 weeks later. Sequencing was performed with immunoSEQ multiplex PCR; in TCRdb, only in-frame clones are kept and a portion is missing. The profile shows about 150,000 clones, roughly 89% of them singletons. The source was blood, collected from a patient whose treatment included radiotherapy and nephrectomy. These receptors came from a woman aged 45 to 65 with renal cell carcinoma.

The J gene is TRBJ2-3, the V gene TRBV25-1; 7 nucleotides agree with TRBD1. Unmatched junction bases numbered 3, after V lost 3 bases and J lost 0 bases. Germline V gene sequence: CDR1 MGHDK, CDR2 SYGVNS. This CDR3 is 15 amino acids long. CDR3 in amino acids: CASSETGPSTDTQYF. The CDR3 DNA reads TGTGCCAGCAGTGAGACAGGGCCTAGCACAGATACGCAGTATTTT. Together with reference TRBV25-1 and TRBJ2-3, the CDR3 gives the full variable domain: EADIYQTPRYLVIGTGKKITLECSQTMGHDKMYWYQQDPGMELHLIHYSYGVNSTEKGDLSSESTVSRIRTEHFPLTLESARPSHTSQYLCASSETGPSTDTQYFGPGTRLTVL.

This rearrangement joins TRBV19 to TRBJ1-6; D is ambiguous. The length of the CDR3 is 13 residues. Between the trimmed V and J ends, which lost 3 bases and 5 bases, there was a span of 5 bases. The germline V gene encodes CDR1 LNHDA and CDR2 SQIVND (reference sequence). CDR3 protein: CASSITNNSPLHF. In DNA, the CDR3 is TGTGCCAGTAGTATCACAAATAATTCACCCCTCCACTTT.

Only a few counts were recorded for this clone. This chain connects TRBV2 to TRBJ1-1, with unresolved D. V lost 4 bases and J 5 bases, leaving 5 bases between the germline ends. CDR1 is SNHLY and CDR2 is FYNNEI in the germline V gene. The CDR3 is 11 amino acids. CDR3 in DNA: TGTGCCAGCAGTGTAAGTACTGAAGCTTTCTTT. It yields the protein CASSVSTEAFF.

The chain employs TRBV11-3 and TRBJ2-7; unclear D gene. The CDR3 runs 12 residues. The ends were cut back, 0 bases at V and 5 bases at J, with 5 bases in the middle. CDR1 and CDR2 (germline): SGHNT, YENEEA. In DNA form, the CDR3 reads TGTGCCAGCAGCTTAGAGGGCCACGAGCAGTACTTC. Protein product: CASSLEGHEQYF.

This clone was observed a few times. The chain joins TRBV5-6 to TRBJ1-2; D is unresolved. V was clipped by 1 base and J by 4 bases, with 11 bases between them. Germline V gives CDR1 SGHDT, CDR2 YYEEEE. The CDR3 spans 14 residues. The CDR3 is CASSLWWRSYGYTF. The CDR3, as DNA: TGTGCCAGCAGCTTGTGGTGGCGGAGCTATGGCTACACCTTC.

The rearrangement joins TRBV29-1 to TRBJ1-4; D unresolved. This CDR3 is built from 14 residues. The germline gives CDR1 SQVTM, CDR2 ANQGSEA. V was pared by 4 bases and J by 0 bases, with 9 bases between. The CDR3 here is CSVGTETTNEKLFF. The CDR3 region has the DNA TGCAGCGTTGGGACGGAGACAACTAATGAAAAACTGTTTTTT.

CDR3 sequence (DNA): TGTGCCAGCAGCTTAGCACGCGGCCAGGGATACGAGCAGTACTTC. Encoded protein: CASSLARGQGYEQYF. The chain employs TRBV7-2 and TRBJ2-7; maybe TRBD1 (5 bases). With 0 bases removed from V and 4 bases from J, the gap between germline ends came to 13 bases. The CDR3 runs to 15 residues. Per germline, CDR1 SGHTA and CDR2 FQGNSA.

Details on this clone: The junction differs from germline at one of its ends, possibly a read error. The V gene is TRBV5-1, the J gene TRBJ2-5, with 8 bases matching TRBD2. CDR1 SGHRS and CDR2 YFSETQ come from the germline V gene. The CDR3 spans 16 residues. The CDR3 protein is CASSLSPSGRQETPYF. CDR3 nucleotides: TGCGCCAGCAGCTTGTCACCTAGCGGGCGCCAAGAGACCCCGTACTTC. Based on the CDR3 plus reference TRBV5-1 and TRBJ2-5, the full variable domain is KAGVTQTPRYLIKTRGQQVTLSCSPISGHRSVSWYQQTPGQGLQFLFEYFSETQRNKGNFPGRFSGRQFSNSRSEMNVSTLELGDSALYLCASSLSPSGRQETPYFGPGTRLLVL.

This sequence joins TRBV6-1 and TRBJ2-5; D unresolved. The CDR3 extends over 13 amino acids. Per germline, CDR1 MNHNS and CDR2 SASEGT. V was cut by 2 bases and J by 2 bases, with 6 bases left in between. CDR3 sequence reads: CASSEWGQETQYF. Here the CDR3 DNA reads TGTGCCAGCAGTGAATGGGGACAAGAGACCCAGTACTTC.

This sequence joins TRBV4-1 and TRBJ2-3, with TRBD2 matching 7 bases. The CDR3 is 18 amino acids. The V and J ends lost 0 bases and 2 bases, in that order; junction bases with no gene match: 11. The germline gives CDR1 MGHRA, CDR2 YSYEKL. The CDR3 bases are TGCGCCAGCAGCCAAGAAATCTTGCGGGGGTCATTCACAGATACGCAGTATTTT. Translated: CASSQEILRGSFTDTQYF.